The TCR beta chain described here comes from a study of patients with pleural tuberculosis. This clonotype showed up many times. This CDR3 has 15 amino acids. The J segment lost 0 bases and the V segment lost 1 base, leaving 3 bases of the junction unmatched. From germline, CDR1 is DFQATT and CDR2 SNEGSKA (reference sequence). Each CDR3 protein is one row after TCRdb ran MiXCR on the reads. The sample shows around 50,000 distinct CDR3 sequences, approximately 7.5% of them seen only once. This clonotype was obtained from a human donor with pleural tuberculosis. This chain connects TRBV20-1 to TRBJ2-1; 7 bases align to TRBD2. The CDR3 coding sequence is TGCAGTGCTAGAGCGGGCGGGAGCTCCTACAATGAGCAGTTCTTC. It encodes CSARAGGSSYNEQFF.